This paragraph reports one T cell receptor (beta chain). Its antigen is undetermined. The patients all showed relapse after autologous stem cell transplantation, while their brentuximab vedotin exposure varied. This entry belongs to a study of PD-1 blockade in classical Hodgkin lymphoma. Points from the study as a whole: Complete responders' baseline diversity resembled that of newly diagnosed patients.

Produced via immunoSEQ multiplex PCR; TCRdb's table is partial and in-frame only. The sample lists roughly 70,000 clones; 71% were seen once. The CDR3 sequence is 12 residues long. The V and J ends lost 2 bases and 3 bases respectively, with 7 bases between them. Per germline, CDR1 SQVTM and CDR2 ANQGSEA. This TCR came from a human donor with classical Hodgkin lymphoma. This sequence joins TRBV29-1 and TRBJ1-2; D may be TRBD1 (5 bases). This specimen was peripheral blood mononuclear cells (PBMCs), taken before the second cycle of nivolumab. This CDR3 is CSVERGDYGYTF. The CDR3 bases are TGCAGCGTTGAACGGGGGGACTATGGCTACACCTTC.